This TCR beta chain was captured by sequencing in a study of identical twins listed by TCRdb under 2016. With respect to the entire study: To test whether fetal clonotypes persist, this study deep-sequenced TCR alpha and beta repertoires from monozygotic twins, from unrelated adults of various ages, and from cord blood. To rule out contamination, the twin experiments were replicated at different times with different library preparation protocols. Points the paper makes about the study in general: Excess twin sharing in beta out-of-frame sequences was weaker because fewer shared sequences lowered the signal-to-noise ratio. Invariant T cells such as MAIT and iNKT could partly confound zero-insertion analyses, though diverse VJ usage argued against this for most clonotypes. Because the same donors could not be followed over many years, the conclusions depended on cross-sectional statistical analysis. In monozygotic twins, recombination models systematically underestimated out-of-frame TCR alpha sharing, but the models matched the sharing seen between unrelated individuals. Abundant cord blood beta clonotypes had fewer insertions, young adult naive repertoires showed a similar but weaker trend, and memory repertoires showed no such trend. Compared with coincidental sharing between unrelated individuals, out-of-frame TCR alpha sequences shared between twins showed an excess of sequences with low generation probability.

The CDR3, cysteine through phenylalanine, is 14 amino acids long. Solely the CDR3 DNA is kept, with 42 bases framed from the first base. V loses 4 bases, J loses 10 bases, and the germline ends lie 14 bases apart. Sequences SNHLY (CDR1) and FYNNEI (CDR2) are obtained from the germline V gene. Only healthy Caucasian donors were included. Three pairs of female monozygotic twins, all aged roughly 18 to 29 years, were included in the twin cohort. Positive isolation kits from Invitrogen were used to isolate CD4+ and CD8+ T cell populations. Libraries were made using 5' RACE. TCRdb names Illumina HiSeq 2000 as the instrument used. Template switching introduced a universal primer binding site; the final cDNA contained a unique molecular identifier, enabling accurate counting of TCR cDNA molecules. Specific primers in the conserved constant-segment region were used to synthesize first-strand cDNA for the TCR alpha and beta chains. To control for contamination, every cDNA library was double barcoded, receiving both a SMART-Mk sample barcode and Illumina barcodes. TruSeq adapter sequences, together with Illumina sample barcodes, were added in two successive PCR steps. The TCR alpha and beta cDNA libraries were sequenced on the Illumina HiSeq platform using custom primers. In the paper's pipeline: MiGEC processed the raw reads to extract unique molecular identifiers, while MiXCR was used to determine the CDR3 positions. For each individual, recombination models were inferred using an EM algorithm with the repgenHMM and IGoR tools. Shared clonotype analysis was performed with the tcR package in R, normalizing sharing by the product of cloneset sizes. To study raw recombination without the effects of thymic and clonal selection, out-of-frame nonproductive sequences were analyzed. TCRdb reran the public reads through fastp at Q25 and MiXCR, keeping productive beta chains. Rows with a matching CDR3 protein are joined into one entry that keeps the most common DNA and genes. The V and J calls and clone size come from TCRdb's table, not from the authors' own analysis. For this sample the table gives about 250,000 distinct CDR3 sequences, of which 6% to 8% were detected only once. Roughly 5.4% of the sample is in the top ten clones.

This clonotype was observed a handful of times. Its binding antigen is unknown. No much larger clone is present one base from it, and per-base qualities are unavailable. In addition, the sample was reused for a study of yellow fever vaccine responses in identical twins. From that second study: The T cell response to vaccination in identical twins was reported by the authors to appear partly convergent and partly personalized. In identical twins, the study followed T cell clones that responded to the vaccine with precision.

This TCR was sampled from a woman younger than 30 in good health. The chain is assembled from TRBV2 and TRBJ1-6, with no confident D gene call. Sequenced: CD8+ T cells sorted from blood. At the DNA level, the sequence is TGTGCCAGCAGTGGGTCAGGACGAGGGTCACCCCTCCACTTT. It translates to CASSGSGRGSPLHF.